A single T cell receptor beta chain is shown here with its context. Its antigen is currently unknown. Produced via immunoSEQ multiplex PCR; TCRdb's table is partial and in-frame only. Among 350,000 to 500,000 clones listed, about 93% were seen once. The data originate from a study of Ad26.COV2.S vaccination and SARS-CoV-2 variants. Study in general: By the intramuscular route, Ad26.COV2.S was given once, or twice 56 days apart.

Indicated treatment: some 19 received Ad26.COV2.S at low or high dose, single or two shots; 5 received placebo; per-sample allocation not given. Samples were taken on day 63 after the first vaccine or placebo injection. In Boston, an adult donor aged 18-55 years took part. Immunization relied on an Ad26 vector, which expressed Wuhan-strain SARS-CoV-2 spike. The CDR3 has 15 amino acids. Germline V gene lookup returns CDR1 SGHAT and CDR2 FQNNGV. Germline trimming cut 3 bases from V and 8 bases from J; bases unmatched to any gene: 6. Study-wide results and limits: Substantial breadth was reportedly displayed by spike-specific CD8+ and CD4+ T cell responses after vaccination.

This TCR derives from a person aged 18-60 years who received the Ad26.COV2.S COVID-19 vaccine or a placebo. The sequencing here drew on peripheral blood, taken in a trial of Ad26.COV2.S vaccine versus placebo. V usage is TRBV11-2 and J usage is TRBJ2-1, with 11 bases fitting TRBD2. The CDR3 DNA reads TGTGCCAGCAGCTTTAGCGGGGGGGTTTTCGATGAGCAGTTCTTC. It specifies CASSFSGGVFDEQFF.